This T cell receptor (beta chain) was identified during a study of blood T cell repertoires in COVID-19. Germline assignment: CDR1 SGHVS and CDR2 FQNEAQ. The length of the CDR3 is 16 residues. Trimming took 2 bases from V and 6 from J, leaving 19 bases between them. This table comes from immunoSEQ multiplex PCR, and its TCRdb copy is limited to in-frame clones, with some not included. In the table there are 140,000 or so clones, 70% to 80% of which are singletons. Sequenced material: peripheral blood. The source of this sequence is a woman aged 70 to 79 with COVID-19, enrolled during active disease. The rearrangement uses TRBV7-8 and TRBJ1-2, with D possibly TRBD1 on 6 matching bases. The CDR3 DNA reads TGTGCCAGCAGCTTAACCCCCGAGGGGGTCGGGGATGGCTACACCTTC. Its protein is CASSLTPEGVGDGYTF.